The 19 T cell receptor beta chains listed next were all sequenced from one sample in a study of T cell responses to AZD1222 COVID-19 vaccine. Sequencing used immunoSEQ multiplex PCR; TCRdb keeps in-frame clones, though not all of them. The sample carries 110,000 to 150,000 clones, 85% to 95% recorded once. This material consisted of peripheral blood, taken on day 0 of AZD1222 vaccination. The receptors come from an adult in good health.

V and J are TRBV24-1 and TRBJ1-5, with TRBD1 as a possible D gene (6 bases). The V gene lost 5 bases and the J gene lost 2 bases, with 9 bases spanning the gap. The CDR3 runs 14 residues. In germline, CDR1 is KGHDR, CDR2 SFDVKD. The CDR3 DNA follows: TGTGCCACCAGTGTAGGGGGAGGCAATCAGCCCCAGCATTTT. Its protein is CATSVGGGNQPQHF.

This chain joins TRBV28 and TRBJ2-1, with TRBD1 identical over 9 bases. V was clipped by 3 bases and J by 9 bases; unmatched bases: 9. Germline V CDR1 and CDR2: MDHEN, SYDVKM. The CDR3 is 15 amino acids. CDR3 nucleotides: TGTGCCAGCAGTTTCGAGGACAGGGGAGCCGGTGAGCAGTTCTTC. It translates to CASSFEDRGAGEQFF. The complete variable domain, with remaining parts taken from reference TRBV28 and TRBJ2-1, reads DVKVTQSSRYLVKRTGEKVFLECVQDMDHENMFWYRQDPGLGLRLIYFSYDVKMKEKGDIPEGYSVSREKKERFSLILESASTNQTSMYLCASSFEDRGAGEQFFGPGTRLTVL.

CDR3 nucleotides: TGTGCCAGCAGTGAGATGGGGTTAAACTATGGCTACACCTTC. This sequence encodes CASSEMGLNYGYTF. This chain joins TRBV2 and TRBJ1-2; D is ambiguous. Trimming took off 3 bases at V and 2 bases at J, with 10 bases between the two ends. This CDR3 has 14 amino acids. CDR1 is SNHLY and CDR2 is FYNNEI in the germline V gene.

The CDR3 sequence is CASSLQHYSYEQYF. The CDR3 coding sequence is TGTGCCAGCAGTTTACAACACTACTCCTACGAGCAGTACTTC. This chain connects TRBV6-5 to TRBJ2-7; D call uncertain. The CDR3 is made up of 14 amino acids. Germline lookup yields CDR1 MNHEY and CDR2 SVGAGI. The V end was cut by 4 bases, the J end by 0 bases, with 10 bases between.

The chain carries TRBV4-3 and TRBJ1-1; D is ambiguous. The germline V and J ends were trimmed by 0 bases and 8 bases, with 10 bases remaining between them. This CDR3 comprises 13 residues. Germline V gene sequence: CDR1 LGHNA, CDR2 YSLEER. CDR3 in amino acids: CASSQDLGREAFF. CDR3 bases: TGCGCCAGCAGCCAAGATCTCGGCAGGGAAGCTTTCTTT.

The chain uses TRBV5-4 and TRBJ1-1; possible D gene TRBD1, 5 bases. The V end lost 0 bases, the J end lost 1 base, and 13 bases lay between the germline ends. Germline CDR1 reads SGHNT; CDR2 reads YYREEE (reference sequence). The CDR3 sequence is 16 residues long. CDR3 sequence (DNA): TGTGCCAGCAGCTTGGATCGACAGACTTCGAACACTGAAGCTTTCTTT. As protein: CASSLDRQTSNTEAFF.

The CDR3 DNA reads TGTGCCAGCAGGCCCGGGGGGACAGGGGATGGCTACACCTTC. Translating it yields CASRPGGTGDGYTF. This sequence joins TRBV2 and TRBJ1-2, with 10 positions matching TRBD1. Germline CDR1 SNHLY, CDR2 FYNNEI. The CDR3 length is 14 residues. V dropped 6 bases and J dropped 6; count of bases not matched to a gene: 7.

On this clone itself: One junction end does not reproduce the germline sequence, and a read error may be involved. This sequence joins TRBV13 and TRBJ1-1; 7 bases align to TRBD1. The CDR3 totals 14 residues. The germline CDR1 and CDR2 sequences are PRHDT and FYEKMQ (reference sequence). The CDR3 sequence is CASSVGGGLLEAFF. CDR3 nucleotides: TGTGCCAGCAGCGTAGGAGGGGGCCTACTTGAAGCTTTCTTT.

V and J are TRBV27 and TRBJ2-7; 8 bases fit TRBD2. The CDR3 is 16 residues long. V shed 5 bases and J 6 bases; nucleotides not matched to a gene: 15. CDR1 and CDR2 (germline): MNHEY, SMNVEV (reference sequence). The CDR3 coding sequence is TGTGCCAGCAGTCCTCTGGGTAGCGGGGACCTCTCCGAGCAGTACTTC. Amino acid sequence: CASSPLGSGDLSEQYF.

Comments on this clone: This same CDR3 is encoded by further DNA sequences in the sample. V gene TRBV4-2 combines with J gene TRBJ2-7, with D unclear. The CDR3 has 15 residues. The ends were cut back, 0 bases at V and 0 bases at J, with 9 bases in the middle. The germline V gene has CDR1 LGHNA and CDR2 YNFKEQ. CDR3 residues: CASSQEGGSSYEQYF. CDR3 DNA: TGTGCCAGCAGCCAAGAAGGCGGTAGCTCCTACGAGCAGTACTTC.

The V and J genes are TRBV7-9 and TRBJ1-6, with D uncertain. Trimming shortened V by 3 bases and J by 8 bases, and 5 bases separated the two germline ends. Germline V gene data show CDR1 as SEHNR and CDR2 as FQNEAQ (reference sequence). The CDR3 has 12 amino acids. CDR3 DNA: TGTGCCAGCAGCTTTTTTGATTCACCCCTCCACTTT. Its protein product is CASSFFDSPLHF.

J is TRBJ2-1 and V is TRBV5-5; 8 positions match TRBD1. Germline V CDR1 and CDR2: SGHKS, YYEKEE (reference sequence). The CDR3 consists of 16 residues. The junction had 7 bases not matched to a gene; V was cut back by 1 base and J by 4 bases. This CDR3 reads CASSLMTGDTYNEQFF. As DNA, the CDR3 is TGTGCCAGCAGCTTGATGACAGGGGATACGTACAATGAGCAGTTCTTC.

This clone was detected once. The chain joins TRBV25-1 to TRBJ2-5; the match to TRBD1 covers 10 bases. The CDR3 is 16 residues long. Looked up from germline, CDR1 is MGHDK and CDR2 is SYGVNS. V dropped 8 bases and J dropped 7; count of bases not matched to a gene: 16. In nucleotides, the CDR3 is TGTGCCAGCGGCCTTTCCGGGACAGGGGCATATCGGACCCAGTACTTC. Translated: CASGLSGTGAYRTQYF.

The CDR3 DNA sequence: TGTGCCAGCAGCGCTGTTGGAGGGGACATTACCCACTATGGCTACACCTTC. Translated: CASSAVGGDITHYGYTF. The genes are TRBV7-9 and TRBJ1-2, with a tentative D call TRBD1 (6 bases). CDR1 is SEHNR, CDR2 FQNEAQ, per germline (reference sequence). The ends were cut back, 5 bases at V and 3 bases at J, with 22 bases in the middle. The CDR3 spans 17 residues.

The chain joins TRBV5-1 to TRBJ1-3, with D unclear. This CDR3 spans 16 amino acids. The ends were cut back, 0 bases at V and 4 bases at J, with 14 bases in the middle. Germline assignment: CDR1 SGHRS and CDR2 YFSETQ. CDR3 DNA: TGCGCCAGCAGCTTGGCCGGGCCTCGTATGGGAAACACCATATATTTT. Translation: CASSLAGPRMGNTIYF. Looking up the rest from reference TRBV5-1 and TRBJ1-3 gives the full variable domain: KAGVTQTPRYLIKTRGQQVTLSCSPISGHRSVSWYQQTPGQGLQFLFEYFSETQRNKGNFPGRFSGRQFSNSRSEMNVSTLELGDSALYLCASSLAGPRMGNTIYFGEGSWLTVV.

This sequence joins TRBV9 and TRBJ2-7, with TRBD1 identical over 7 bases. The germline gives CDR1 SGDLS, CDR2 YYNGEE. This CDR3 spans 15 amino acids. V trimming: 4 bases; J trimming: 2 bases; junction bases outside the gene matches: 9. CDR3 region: CASSTRDREAYEQYF. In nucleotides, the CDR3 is TGTGCCAGCAGCACCCGGGACAGAGAAGCCTACGAGCAGTACTTC.

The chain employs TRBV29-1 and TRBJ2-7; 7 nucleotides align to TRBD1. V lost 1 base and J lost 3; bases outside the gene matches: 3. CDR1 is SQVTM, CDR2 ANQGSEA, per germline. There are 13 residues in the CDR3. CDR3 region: CSVEAPGGYEQYF. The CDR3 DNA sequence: TGCAGCGTTGAAGCTCCAGGGGGCTACGAGCAGTACTTC.

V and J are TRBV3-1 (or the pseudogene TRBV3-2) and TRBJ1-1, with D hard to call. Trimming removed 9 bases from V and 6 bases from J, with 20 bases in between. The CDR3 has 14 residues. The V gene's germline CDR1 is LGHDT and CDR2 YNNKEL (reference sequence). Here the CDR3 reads CASQPAWAFAEAFF. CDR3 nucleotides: TGTGCCAGTCAACCTGCCTGGGCATTCGCTGAAGCTTTCTTT.

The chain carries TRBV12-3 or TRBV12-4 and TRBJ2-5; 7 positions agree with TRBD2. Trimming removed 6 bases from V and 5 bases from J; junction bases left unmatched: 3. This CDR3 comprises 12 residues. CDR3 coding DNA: TGTGCCAGCAGCCCCGGGGGGGAGACCCAGTACTTC. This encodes CASSPGGETQYF.